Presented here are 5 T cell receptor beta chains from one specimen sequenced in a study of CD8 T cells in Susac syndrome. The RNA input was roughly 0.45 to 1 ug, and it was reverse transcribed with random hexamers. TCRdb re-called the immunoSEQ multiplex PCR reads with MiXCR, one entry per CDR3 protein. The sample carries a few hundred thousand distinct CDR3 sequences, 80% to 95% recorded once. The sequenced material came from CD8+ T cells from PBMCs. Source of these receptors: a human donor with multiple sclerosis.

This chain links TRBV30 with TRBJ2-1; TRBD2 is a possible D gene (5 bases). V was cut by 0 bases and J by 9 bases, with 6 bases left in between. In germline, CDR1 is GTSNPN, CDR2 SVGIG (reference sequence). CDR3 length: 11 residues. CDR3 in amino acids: CAWSVRGEQFF. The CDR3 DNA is TGTGCCTGGAGTGTACGGGGTGAGCAGTTCTTC.

CDR3 protein: CSASATGTYTGELFF. In DNA form, the CDR3 reads TGCAGTGCTAGCGCGACAGGGACGTACACCGGGGAGCTGTTTTTT. The rearrangement uses TRBV20-1 and TRBJ2-2, with 7 bases identical to TRBD1. The CDR3 loop spans 15 amino acids. Germline CDR1 is DFQATT and CDR2 is SNEGSKA (reference sequence). After removal of 3 bases from V and 3 bases from J, the junction contained 7 bases not matched to a gene.

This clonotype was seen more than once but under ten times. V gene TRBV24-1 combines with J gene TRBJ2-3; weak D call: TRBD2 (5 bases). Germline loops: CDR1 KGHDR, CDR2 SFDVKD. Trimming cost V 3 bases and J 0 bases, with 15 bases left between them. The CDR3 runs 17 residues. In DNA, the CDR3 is TGTGCCACCAGTGATCCCAGCAGCGGCCCTAGCACAGATACGCAGTATTTT. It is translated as CATSDPSSGPSTDTQYF.

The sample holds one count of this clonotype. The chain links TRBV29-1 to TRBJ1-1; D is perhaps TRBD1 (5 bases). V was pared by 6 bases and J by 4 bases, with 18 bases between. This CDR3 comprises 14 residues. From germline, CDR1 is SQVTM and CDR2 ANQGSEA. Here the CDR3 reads CSVRIAGPGTEAFF. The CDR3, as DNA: TGCAGCGTCCGCATAGCGGGACCGGGCACTGAAGCTTTCTTT.

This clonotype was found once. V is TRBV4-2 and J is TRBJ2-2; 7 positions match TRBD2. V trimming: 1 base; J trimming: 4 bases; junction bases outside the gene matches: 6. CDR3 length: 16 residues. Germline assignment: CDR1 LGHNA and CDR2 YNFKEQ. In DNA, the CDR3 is TGTGCCAGCAGCCAAGGAGGCGGGAGAGCCACCGGGGAGCTGTTTTTT. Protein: CASSQGGGRATGELFF.